These 18 T cell receptor beta chains were sequenced from one sample in a study of cytomegalovirus exposure and HLA in healthy donors. It was with 60 Vbeta and 13 Jbeta primers that the PCR ran. The method was immunoSEQ multiplex PCR; TCRdb's version includes in-frame clones alone and lacks a portion of them. The repertoire holds tens of thousands of clones, with roughly 75% as singletons. Source material: PBMCs. These receptors were collected from a woman in her 40s in good health and CMV-seropositive.

V gene TRBV10-3 combines with J gene TRBJ2-3; 15 bases fit TRBD2. V lost 5 bases and J lost 6; bases outside the gene matches: 9. This CDR3 has 17 residues. Germline-derived CDR1 and CDR2 are ENHRY and SYGVKD. The CDR3 bases are TGTGCCATCAGTCTACGGACTAGCGGGGGGGCCGTCGATACGCAGTATTTT. It yields the protein CAISLRTSGGAVDTQYF.

The chain employs TRBV19 and TRBJ2-2; no clear D. V lost 2 bases and J lost 3, with 10 bases in between. The CDR3 runs to 15 residues. Germline CDR1 LNHDA, CDR2 SQIVND (reference sequence). Written as DNA, the CDR3 is TGTGCCAGTAGTATAAAGAGGCAGTACACCGGGGAGCTGTTTTTT. It yields the protein CASSIKRQYTGELFF.

There are a few counts of this clone. The chain uses TRBV29-1 and TRBJ1-4, with a weak D call TRBD1 (6 bases). Deletions cut 7 bases from V and 6 bases from J, with 18 bases between. The CDR3 spans 14 residues. Germline values: CDR1 SQVTM, CDR2 ANQGSEA. DNA of the CDR3: TGCAGCGCCTCTACCGGGGGGCAATATGAAAAACTGTTTTTT. Translation gives CSASTGGQYEKLFF.

The rearrangement links TRBV7-2 to TRBJ2-7, with 7 bases fitting TRBD1. Germline CDR1 is SGHTA and CDR2 is FQGNSA. V shed 1 base, J shed 0 bases, and the junction held 9 bases outside the gene matches. The CDR3 totals 17 residues. CDR3 nucleotide sequence: TGTGCCAGCAGCTTAGGATGGGGACAGCCAAGCTCCTACGAGCAGTACTTC. Amino acid sequence: CASSLGWGQPSSYEQYF.

This clone was detected only a few times. The rearrangement joins TRBV4-3 to TRBJ2-7; D not certain. V was cut by 0 bases and J by 0 bases, with 9 bases left in between. The germline V gene encodes CDR1 LGHNA and CDR2 YSLEER. The CDR3 is 15 amino acids. CDR3 nucleotides: TGCGCCAGCAGCCAAGATTACAGTAGCTCCTACGAGCAGTACTTC. Translation gives CASSQDYSSSYEQYF.

This chain joins TRBV15 and TRBJ2-3; 8 bases map to TRBD1. Germline CDR1 is LNHNV and CDR2 is YYDKDF (reference sequence). Unmatched junction bases numbered 3, after V lost 3 bases and J lost 4 bases. The CDR3 length is 14 residues. CDR3 nucleotide sequence: TGTGCCACCAGCAGGGACAGGGCGGCAGATACGCAGTATTTT. It is translated as CATSRDRAADTQYF. The full variable domain, rest sourced from reference TRBV15 and TRBJ2-3, is DAMVIQNPRYQVTQFGKPVTLSCSQTLNHNVMYWYQQKSSQAPKLLFHYYDKDFNNEADTPDNFQSRRPNTSFCFLDIRSPGLGDTAMYLCATSRDRAADTQYFGPGTRLTVL.

The rearrangement joins TRBV2 to TRBJ2-6, with D maybe TRBD2 (7 bases). The germline gives CDR1 SNHLY, CDR2 FYNNEI. This CDR3 contains 18 residues. Between the trimmed V and J ends, which lost 0 bases and 2 bases, there was a span of 14 bases. The CDR3 DNA follows: TGTGCCAGCAGTGAAGCGCAAGGGGGGGGCGCTGGGGCCAACGTCCTGACTTTC. Translation gives CASSEAQGGGAGANVLTF.

The genes are TRBV4-2 and TRBJ1-5; 8 bases agree with TRBD1. The CDR3 sequence is 15 residues long. V was clipped by 1 base and J by 11 bases; unmatched bases: 10. Looked up from germline, CDR1 is LGHNA and CDR2 is YNFKEQ. The CDR3 DNA sequence: TGTGCCAGCAGCCAAGGGCCGGGACAGGAGGAGTCCCAGCATTTT. It codes for CASSQGPGQEESQHF.

Only a few counts were recorded for this clone. The chain uses TRBV19 and TRBJ2-2; D gene unclear. The length of the CDR3 is 12 residues. Between the trimmed V and J ends, which lost 10 bases and 2 bases, there was a span of 8 bases. Per the germline V gene, CDR1 is LNHDA and CDR2 is SQIVND (reference sequence). The CDR3 is CATLYNTGELFF. The CDR3 nucleotides are TGTGCCACCCTTTATAACACCGGGGAGCTGTTTTTT.

CDR3 coding DNA: TGTGCCAGCAGCTTAGTGGGGACTAGCGGGGGGGGCCACGAGCAGTACTTC. Protein sequence: CASSLVGTSGGGHEQYF. The V and J genes are TRBV11-2 and TRBJ2-7, with 16 positions matching TRBD2. Germline trimming cut 1 base from V and 5 bases from J; bases unmatched to any gene: 5. The CDR3 has 17 residues. Germline CDR1 and CDR2: SGHAT and FQNNGV.

This clone appeared a few times. The rearrangement joins TRBV2 to TRBJ2-1; TRBD2 is a possible D gene (6 bases). The V gene lost 9 bases and the J gene lost 8 bases, with 20 bases spanning the gap. The germline CDR1 and CDR2 sequences are SNHLY and FYNNEI. This CDR3 has 14 residues. DNA for the CDR3: TGTGCCAGTTGGGGGGTAGGGTTTGGCGATGAGCAGTTCTTC. The encoded protein is CASWGVGFGDEQFF.

The chain uses TRBV7-2 and TRBJ2-3, with 7 bases fitting TRBD2. V gave up 0 bases and J gave up 2 bases; unmatched junction bases: 2. Germline assignment: CDR1 SGHTA and CDR2 FQGNSA. The CDR3 spans 15 residues. This CDR3 is CASSLAAGTTDTQYF. The CDR3 DNA sequence: TGTGCCAGCAGCTTAGCAGCGGGGACCACAGATACGCAGTATTTT.

The V and J genes are TRBV11-3 and TRBJ2-3; the D is unclear. Germline CDR1 reads SGHNT; CDR2 reads YENEEA. V was trimmed by 0 bases and J by 10 bases, leaving 11 bases between them. CDR3 size: 13 residues. CDR3 DNA sequence: TGTGCCAGCAGCTTAGAAATGAGAGCGCCGCAGTATTTT. Its protein product is CASSLEMRAPQYF.

This clone appeared a few times. This chain connects TRBV2 to TRBJ1-6, with D unclear. Trimming cost V 6 bases and J 8 bases, with 8 bases left between them. Germline assignment: CDR1 SNHLY and CDR2 FYNNEI. There are 12 residues in the CDR3. CDR3: CASSLRDSPLHF. The DNA for the CDR3 is TGTGCCAGCAGCTTGAGGGATTCACCCCTCCACTTT.

This rearrangement joins TRBV7-9 to TRBJ1-3; the D is unclear. The V end was cut by 2 bases, the J end by 7 bases, with 9 bases between. The CDR3 spans 13 residues. Germline CDR1 SEHNR, CDR2 FQNEAQ (reference sequence). Here the CDR3 DNA reads TGTGCCAGCAGCTTAATGCGGAGGAACACCATATATTTT. Encoded protein: CASSLMRRNTIYF.

This sequence joins TRBV27 and TRBJ2-2; TRBD1 matches 7 bases. The CDR3 runs to 17 residues. Trimming at V came to 0 bases and at J to 7 bases, leaving 11 bases not matched to a gene. Germline V lookup: CDR1 MNHEY, CDR2 SMNVEV (reference sequence). The DNA for the CDR3 is TGTGCCAGCAGTTTATCCTCGACAGGGTGGGTGGTCGGGGAGCTGTTTTTT. It is translated as CASSLSSTGWVVGELFF.

The rearrangement uses TRBV9 and TRBJ2-2, with TRBD2 identical over 8 bases. Per the germline V gene, CDR1 is SGDLS and CDR2 is YYNGEE. This CDR3 is built from 15 residues. V lost 0 bases to trimming and J lost 5 bases; unmatched junction nucleotides: 3. The CDR3 nucleotides are TGTGCCAGCAGCGTAGAGGGACTAGGAACCGGGGAGCTGTTTTTT. Encoded protein: CASSVEGLGTGELFF.

This sequence joins TRBV6-1 and TRBJ2-3, with D maybe TRBD1 (6 bases). The CDR3 is made up of 16 amino acids. Germline values: CDR1 MNHNS, CDR2 SASEGT. Trimming stripped 3 bases from V and 2 bases from J, with 15 bases between. CDR3 sequence reads: CASSDIGDTSTDTQYF. The CDR3 bases are TGTGCCAGCAGTGATATAGGGGACACATCCACAGATACGCAGTATTTT.